The rows below give T cell receptor beta chains drawn from one sample of a study of T cell repertoires in cytomegalovirus infection. TCRdb redid the calling of the reads with MiXCR, one entry per CDR3 protein. Of roughly 120,000 distinct CDR3 sequences listed, more than 30% are singletons. No antigens are known for them. Sample: CD8+ T cells from cultured PBMCs, taken from culture after CMV antigen stimulation. These receptors were collected from a human donor in good health (CMV status not recorded). Some clones in this sample may be carry-over from other donors' samples. Each CDR3 is given with its conserved first and last residue. D genes are given only for firm matches. Rows give clone size only sometimes, using once, few, many, or a class for an expanded clone.

v_call,d_call,clone_size,j_call,cdr3_length,cdr3_aa,cdr3_nt
TRBV19,.,once,TRBJ1-5,15,CASSILLRSNQPQHF,TGTGCCAGTAGTATACTACTTCGGAGCAATCAGCCCCAGCATTTT
TRBV27,.,few,TRBJ2-7,13,CASSSWIASEQYF,TGTGCCAGCAGTTCCTGGATTGCCTCCGAGCAGTACTTC
TRBV6-2/TRBV6-3,.,.,TRBJ1-5,14,CASSYWASGQPQHF,TGTGCCAGCAGTTACTGGGCCTCCGGTCAGCCCCAGCATTTT
TRBV4-1,.,.,TRBJ1-1,14,CASSQGWLNTEAFF,TGCGCCAGCAGCCAAGGTTGGTTGAACACTGAAGCTTTCTTT
TRBV4-2,.,.,TRBJ1-6,16,CASSQYLGTYNSPLHF,TGTGCCAGCAGCCAATACCTGGGGACTTATAATTCACCCCTCCACTTT
TRBV4-3,.,few,TRBJ2-5,16,CASSQANGPVGETQYF,TGCGCCAGCAGCCAAGCAAATGGGCCGGTGGGGGAGACCCAGTACTTC
TRBV7-8,TRBD2,few,TRBJ2-3,18,CASSLVRASGGPTDTQYF,TGTGCCAGCAGCTTAGTACGGGCTAGCGGGGGTCCAACAGATACGCAGTATTTT
TRBV7-9,.,.,TRBJ1-1,13,CASSSREDTEAFF,TGTGCCAGCAGCTCACGGGAAGACACTGAAGCTTTCTTT
TRBV9,.,.,TRBJ2-2,16,CASSVDLPANTGELFF,TGTGCCAGCAGCGTAGATCTTCCTGCGAACACCGGGGAGCTGTTTTTT
TRBV2,.,many,TRBJ1-2,16,CASSEYRSAGDYGYTF,TGTGCCAGCAGTGAATATAGGTCCGCCGGGGACTATGGCTACACCTTC
TRBV5-1,.,many,TRBJ2-5,15,CASSLWGSAGETQYF,TGCGCCAGCAGCCTCTGGGGGTCCGCGGGAGAGACCCAGTACTTC
TRBV7-2,TRBD1,many,TRBJ1-6,17,CASSLGGDRGWNSPLHF,TGTGCCAGCAGCTTGGGTGGGGACAGGGGTTGGAATTCACCCCTCCACTTT
TRBV4-1,.,.,TRBJ2-3,24,CASSPLRGQGASLAGGASTDTQYF,TGCGCCAGCAGCCCCCTAAGGGGACAGGGCGCATCCCTAGCCGGGGGGGCATCCACAGATACGCAGTATTTT
TRBV6-6,TRBD1,few,TRBJ2-7,16,CASSNLPGQGSYEQYF,TGTGCCAGCAGTAACTTACCGGGACAGGGCTCGTACGAGCAGTACTTC
TRBV4-2,TRBD1,many,TRBJ1-2,15,CASSQEETGGGGYTF,TGTGCCAGCAGCCAAGAGGAGACAGGGGGTGGTGGCTACACCTTC
TRBV7-6,TRBD2,.,TRBJ2-2,15,CASTAGGPNTGELFF,TGTGCCAGCACTGCGGGGGGGCCGAACACCGGGGAGCTGTTTTTT
TRBV19,.,.,TRBJ2-1,13,CASSGNRANEQFF,TGTGCCAGTAGTGGGAACAGGGCTAATGAGCAGTTCTTC
TRBV15,.,few,TRBJ2-1,15,CATSPPGTPYNEQFF,TGTGCCACCAGCCCCCCCGGGACGCCCTACAATGAGCAGTTCTTC
TRBV12-3/TRBV12-4,TRBD2,many,TRBJ2-5,18,CASSRPLGTSGAQETQYF,TGTGCCAGCAGCCGGCCCCTTGGGACTAGCGGGGCACAAGAGACCCAGTACTTC
TRBV2,TRBD1,few,TRBJ2-7,14,CASKGRGHLYEQYF,TGTGCCAGCAAAGGCAGGGGGCACCTTTACGAGCAGTACTTC
TRBV28,.,many,TRBJ2-7,17,CASSLEFLGGNADEQYF,TGTGCCAGCAGTTTAGAGTTTTTGGGGGGCAATGCGGACGAGCAGTACTTC
TRBV7-6,.,.,TRBJ2-7,13,CASSLMGNSEQYF,TGTGCCAGCAGCTTAATGGGAAATTCCGAGCAGTACTTC
TRBV11-2,TRBD1,many,TRBJ2-7,13,CASSFGTAYEQYF,TGTGCCAGCAGCTTCGGGACAGCCTACGAGCAGTACTTC
TRBV7-2,.,.,TRBJ2-7,13,CASSLDSPYEQYF,TGTGCCAGCAGCTTAGACAGCCCCTACGAGCAGTACTTC
TRBV4-3,TRBD1,.,TRBJ1-1,15,CASSQVRGQGPEAFF,TGCGCCAGCAGCCAAGTCAGGGGACAGGGTCCTGAAGCTTTCTTT
TRBV6-5,.,.,TRBJ1-2,15,CASSYSTAAQVGYTF,TGTGCCAGCAGTTACTCGACGGCGGCACAGGTCGGCTACACCTTC
TRBV25-1,.,.,TRBJ1-2,11,CASSVGDGYTF,TGTGCCAGCAGTGTGGGGGATGGCTACACCTTC
TRBV13,TRBD2,once,TRBJ2-5,16,CASSPASGGARETQYF,TGTGCCAGCAGCCCAGCTAGCGGGGGGGCCCGGGAGACCCAGTACTTC
TRBV6-6,TRBD1,.,TRBJ2-3,14,CASSYGQGADTQYF,TGTGCCAGCAGTTATGGGCAGGGGGCAGATACGCAGTATTTT
TRBV11-2,TRBD1,few,TRBJ2-5,15,CASSLATGPQETQYF,TGTGCCAGCAGCTTAGCGACAGGGCCCCAGGAGACCCAGTACTTC
TRBV7-8,.,.,TRBJ2-2,13,CASSLAGPGELFF,TGTGCCAGCAGCTTAGCAGGCCCCGGGGAGCTGTTTTTT
TRBV7-3,.,.,TRBJ1-4,14,CASSSVTSDEKLFF,TGTGCCAGCAGCTCGGTGACCTCAGATGAAAAACTGTTTTTT
TRBV5-1,.,.,TRBJ2-7,14,CASSPRTYFYEQYF,TGCGCCAGCAGCCCAAGGACATACTTCTACGAGCAGTACTTC
TRBV6-8,.,few,TRBJ2-4,16,CASSQDSGGAKNIQYF,TGTGCCAGCAGTCAGGACAGCGGAGGAGCCAAAAACATTCAGTACTTC
TRBV5-1,TRBD1,few,TRBJ2-1,16,CASSRDTGTGFIEQFF,TGCGCCAGCAGCCGCGACACCGGGACAGGGTTTATTGAGCAGTTCTTC
TRBV15,.,.,TRBJ2-1,13,CATSRVLAYEQFF,TGTGCCACCAGCAGAGTCCTAGCCTATGAGCAGTTCTTC
TRBV7-9,.,few,TRBJ1-1,21,CASSLILRGSRREIHNTEAFF,TGTGCCAGCAGTTTAATCCTTAGGGGTAGTAGGAGGGAAATCCACAACACTGAAGCTTTCTTT
TRBV6-6,TRBD1,.,TRBJ2-1,15,CASSRQGLGYNEQFF,TGTGCCAGCAGTCGACAGGGTTTGGGGTACAATGAGCAGTTCTTC
TRBV6-2/TRBV6-3,.,.,TRBJ2-7,15,CASSYGTQVGYEQYF,TGTGCCAGCAGTTACGGGACTCAAGTTGGCTACGAGCAGTACTTC
TRBV12-3/TRBV12-4,TRBD2,.,TRBJ2-3,17,CASSFTGGGVSTDTQYF,TGTGCCAGCAGTTTCACAGGCGGGGGGGTGAGCACAGATACGCAGTATTTT
TRBV11-1,.,few,TRBJ2-3,14,CASSPGLTTDTQYF,TGTGCCAGCAGTCCGGGACTCACCACAGATACGCAGTATTTT
TRBV27,.,.,TRBJ1-2,13,CASSFLGGDGYTF,TGTGCCAGCAGTTTTCTCGGGGGCGATGGCTACACCTTC
TRBV12-3/TRBV12-4,TRBD2,.,TRBJ2-1,18,CASSLARPAGPSYNEQFF,TGTGCCAGCAGTTTAGCCAGACCAGCGGGGCCCTCCTACAATGAGCAGTTCTTC
TRBV11-2,.,.,TRBJ1-1,12,CASSHGGTEAFF,TGTGCCAGCAGCCACGGGGGAACTGAAGCTTTCTTT
TRBV12-3/TRBV12-4,.,.,TRBJ2-1,15,CASSLFLGYGDEQFF,TGTGCCAGCAGTTTATTTTTGGGGTATGGCGATGAGCAGTTCTTC
TRBV5-6,.,.,TRBJ1-2,12,CASSLRPDGYTF,TGTGCCAGCAGCTTGAGGCCAGATGGCTACACCTTC
TRBV11-1,.,few,TRBJ1-1,15,CASSLAGGPNTEAFF,TGTGCCAGCAGCTTAGCCGGCGGACCGAACACTGAAGCTTTCTTT
TRBV6-1,TRBD2,.,TRBJ2-1,14,CASKLGLAAHEQFF,TGTGCCAGCAAGCTGGGACTAGCGGCTCATGAGCAGTTCTTC
TRBV6-5,.,.,TRBJ2-5,15,CASSYSILPQETQYF,TGTGCCAGCAGTTACTCGATACTACCCCAAGAGACCCAGTACTTC
TRBV4-1,.,.,TRBJ1-6,13,CASSQEGNSPLHF,TGCGCCAGCAGCCAAGAAGGAAATTCACCCCTCCACTTT
TRBV19,TRBD1,few,TRBJ1-5,17,CASSLVATGGSNQPQHF,TGTGCCAGTAGTCTCGTGGCGACAGGGGGAAGCAATCAGCCCCAGCATTTT
TRBV6-5,TRBD2,few,TRBJ2-1,16,CASSGATSTVLHEQFF,TGTGCCAGCAGTGGGGCGACTAGCACGGTCCTCCATGAGCAGTTCTTC
TRBV28,TRBD1,.,TRBJ1-5,15,CASSPGTGGDQPQHF,TGTGCCAGCAGTCCCGGGACAGGGGGCGATCAGCCCCAGCATTTT
TRBV27,TRBD1,.,TRBJ2-3,14,CASRATGLTDTQYF,TGTGCCAGCAGGGCGACAGGGCTCACAGATACGCAGTATTTT
TRBV20-1,TRBD2,.,TRBJ2-3,14,CSAQSGGPGDTQYF,TGCAGTGCCCAGAGCGGGGGGCCAGGGGATACGCAGTATTTT
TRBV10-3,.,.,TRBJ2-7,13,CAISELREREQYF,TGTGCCATCAGTGAGCTTAGGGAGCGCGAGCAGTACTTC
TRBV5-1,TRBD1,.,TRBJ2-7,14,CASSPGTGVDEQYF,TGCGCCAGCAGCCCCGGGACAGGGGTCGACGAGCAGTACTTC
TRBV7-2,.,many,TRBJ2-3,16,CASSLEGSRLTDTQYF,TGTGCCAGCAGCTTAGAGGGTAGCCGCCTCACAGATACGCAGTATTTT
TRBV11-2,.,.,TRBJ1-1,15,CASSQHGQLNTEAFF,TGTGCCAGCAGCCAACACGGACAGTTGAACACTGAAGCTTTCTTT
TRBV6-5,.,.,TRBJ1-4,18,CASSYSLMRGAANEKLFF,TGTGCCAGCAGTTACTCCCTCATGAGGGGGGCGGCTAATGAAAAACTGTTTTTT